The T cell receptor beta chain under discussion was sequenced for a study of shared clonotypes between healthy human individuals. Study-wide results and caveats: Naive subsets usually exceeded memory subsets in estimated richness. The study sampled only blood, and tissue repertoires likely differ.

Sequencing used immunoSEQ multiplex PCR; TCRdb keeps in-frame clones, though not all of them. The data contain 950,000 to 1,100,000 clones, around 76% of them singletons. About this clone: Its matching antigen is unknown.

V was shortened by 2 bases and J by 1 base, with 10 bases between the two germline ends. This CDR3 has 14 residues. From germline, CDR1 is SGDLS and CDR2 YYNGEE. From CD4+ cells came CD45RA+ naive and CD45RA-negative memory subsets. The chain links TRBV9 to TRBJ2-7, with D unclear. This TCR was sampled from a man aged 18 to 30 in good health. Sequencing was carried out using memory CD4+ T cells sorted from blood. Subset reported: CD45RA-negative fraction. Written as DNA, the CDR3 is TGTGCCAGCAGCGTTTCCCTCGAATCCTACGAGCAGTACTTC. Amino acids: CASSVSLESYEQYF.